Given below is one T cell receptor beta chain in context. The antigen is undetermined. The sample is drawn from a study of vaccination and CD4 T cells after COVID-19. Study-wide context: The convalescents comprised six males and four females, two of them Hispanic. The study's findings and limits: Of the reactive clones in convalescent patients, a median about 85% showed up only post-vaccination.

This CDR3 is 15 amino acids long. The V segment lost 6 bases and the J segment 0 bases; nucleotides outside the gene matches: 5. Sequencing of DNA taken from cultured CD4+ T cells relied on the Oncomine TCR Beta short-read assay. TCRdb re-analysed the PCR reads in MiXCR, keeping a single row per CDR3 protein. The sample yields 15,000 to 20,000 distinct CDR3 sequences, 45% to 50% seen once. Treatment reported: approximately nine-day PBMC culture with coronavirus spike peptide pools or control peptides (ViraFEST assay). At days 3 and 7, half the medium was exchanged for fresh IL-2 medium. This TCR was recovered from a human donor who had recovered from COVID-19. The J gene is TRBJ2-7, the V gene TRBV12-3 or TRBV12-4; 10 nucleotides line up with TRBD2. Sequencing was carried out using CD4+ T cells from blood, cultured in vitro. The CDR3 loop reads CASRHSGRNSYEQYF. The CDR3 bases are TGTGCCAGCAGGCATAGCGGGAGGAACTCCTACGAGCAGTACTTC.